This note documents a single T cell receptor (beta chain) sequence. This sample is part of a study of blood T cell repertoires in COVID-19. Study summary: Whether acute or convalescent, the COVID-19 samples came from the United States, Italy and Spain.

As processed by the authors: Amplification of reference gene primers provided the estimated nucleated cell counts. Clones were sequenced by immunoSEQ multiplex PCR, and TCRdb holds only the in-frame ones, with some missing. V and J calls and clone size are as listed in that table; D and trimming were resolved from the DNA. The profile covers some 150,000 clones, with 70% to 90% appearing a single time and 13% taken by the ten largest. The receptor was derived from a man in his sixties with active or convalescent COVID-19. The source material was peripheral blood.

CDR3 in DNA: TGTGCCAGCACCTACGACACTGAAGCTTTCTTT. Translated, it gives CASTYDTEAFF. This chain joins TRBV2 and TRBJ1-1, with D uncertain. CDR1 is SNHLY and CDR2 is FYNNEI in the germline V gene. The CDR3 covers 11 residues. V was clipped by 7 bases and J by 3 bases, with 6 bases between them.